This is a list of T cell receptor beta chains from one sample in a study of shared clonotypes between healthy human individuals. Data came from immunoSEQ multiplex PCR; TCRdb stores just in-frame clones and leaves some out. Of about 770,000 clones in the sample, 72% were seen once. The sequenced material came from memory CD4+ T cells sorted from blood. The receptor set was obtained from a woman in her thirties in good health. The CDR3 runs from the conserved cysteine through the conserved F or W. The D gene is left open where the match is weak. Size tells how often a clone was seen (once, few, many) or the class of an expanded clone, and some rows leave it out.

abundance	v_gene	j_gene	d_gene	CDR3aa	CDR3nt
-	TRBV7-2	TRBJ1-1	-	CASSLRSPGLSNTEAFF	TGTGCCAGCAGCTTACGCTCACCGGGACTATCGAACACTGAAGCTTTCTTT
-	TRBV19	TRBJ1-1	-	CASSPRTTGFYTEAFF	TGTGCCAGTAGTCCCCGCACTACAGGGTTCTACACTGAAGCTTTCTTT
-	TRBV5-1	TRBJ2-1	TRBD2	CASSLWTSGSDNEQFF	TGCGCCAGCAGCTTATGGACTAGCGGGAGCGACAATGAGCAGTTCTTC
once	TRBV18	TRBJ1-1	-	CASSRATVRPAEAFF	TGTGCCAGCTCACGAGCGACAGTGCGCCCCGCTGAAGCTTTCTTT
once	TRBV5-1	TRBJ2-1	-	CASSWDTGEQFF	TGCGCCAGCAGCTGGGACACCGGGGAGCAGTTCTTC
-	TRBV27	TRBJ2-7	-	CASSLQAPYEQYF	TGTGCCAGCAGTCTGCAGGCGCCCTACGAGCAGTACTTC
few	TRBV19	TRBJ2-5	-	CASSVRETQYF	TGTGCCAGTAGTGTACGGGAGACCCAGTACTTC
once	TRBV7-2	TRBJ1-5	-	CASSIQGLRNQPQHF	TGTGCCAGCAGCATCCAGGGTTTACGGAATCAGCCCCAGCATTTT
few	TRBV5-1	TRBJ2-2	TRBD1	CASSSGQGNRELFF	TGCGCCAGCAGTTCGGGACAGGGGAACCGGGAGCTGTTTTTT
-	TRBV7-2	TRBJ2-2	-	CASSLATQLGELFF	TGTGCCAGCAGCCTCGCAACACAACTCGGGGAGCTGTTTTTT
many	TRBV4-1	TRBJ2-7	TRBD1	CASSRSWDSSYEQYF	TGCGCCAGCAGCCGATCTTGGGACAGCTCCTACGAGCAGTACTTC
-	TRBV7-3	TRBJ2-1	-	CASSRFSEQFF	TGTGCCAGCAGCCGCTTTAGTGAGCAGTTCTTC
-	TRBV4-2	TRBJ2-7	-	CASSQGGTGREQYF	TGTGCCAGCAGCCAGGGGGGTACTGGGCGCGAGCAGTACTTC
few	TRBV18	TRBJ1-1	-	CASSSTENTEAFF	TGTGCCAGCTCGTCGACAGAGAACACTGAAGCTTTCTTT
-	TRBV19	TRBJ1-1	-	CASSIVKVNTEAFF	TGTGCCAGTAGTATAGTCAAGGTAAACACTGAAGCTTTCTTT
-	TRBV19	TRBJ2-5	TRBD1	CASALPGGRETQYF	TGTGCCAGTGCACTTCCAGGGGGCAGAGAGACCCAGTACTTC
few	TRBV7-3	TRBJ2-2	TRBD2	CASSLIVGRDSGELFF	TGTGCCAGCAGCTTAATAGTCGGGAGGGACTCCGGGGAGCTGTTTTTT
few	TRBV5-1	TRBJ1-3	TRBD1	CASSFGTVFGNTIYF	TGCGCCAGCAGCTTCGGGACAGTTTTTGGAAACACCATATATTTT
-	TRBV10-2	TRBJ1-3	-	CASSESPGLPGNTIYF	TGCGCCAGCAGTGAGTCCCCGGGACTCCCTGGAAACACCATATATTTT
-	TRBV4-1	TRBJ2-7	TRBD2	CASSQDLTATSGRAGFSYEQYF	TGCGCCAGCAGCCAAGATCTTACGGCGACTAGCGGGAGGGCCGGGTTCTCCTACGAGCAGTACTTC
-	TRBV28	TRBJ2-2	-	CASSLSGNTGELFF	TGTGCCAGCAGTTTGTCAGGGAACACCGGGGAGCTGTTTTTT
few	TRBV18	TRBJ2-1	-	CASSPQDYNEQFF	TGTGCCAGCTCACCGCAGGATTACAATGAGCAGTTCTTC
many	TRBV11-2	TRBJ1-2	-	CASSLGTNYGYTF	TGTGCCAGCAGCTTAGGGACAAACTATGGCTACACCTTC
-	TRBV28	TRBJ1-1	-	CASSLDFGKAEAFF	TGTGCCAGCAGTTTAGATTTTGGCAAGGCTGAAGCTTTCTTT
-	TRBV6-6	TRBJ2-7	-	CASSPRQGRSYEQYF	TGTGCCAGCAGTCCCCGGCAGGGACGCTCCTACGAGCAGTACTTC
-	TRBV11-2	TRBJ1-4	-	CASSLQGFDEKLFF	TGTGCCAGCAGCTTACAGGGGTTCGATGAAAAACTGTTTTTT
-	TRBV9	TRBJ1-3	-	CASSSHELGNTIYF	TGTGCCAGCAGCTCCCACGAGTTAGGGAACACCATATATTTT
-	TRBV7-8	TRBJ2-7	-	CASSLEPPTEQYF	TGTGCCAGCAGCTTAGAACCCCCGACCGAGCAGTACTTC
-	TRBV2	TRBJ2-2	-	CASSDQLGELFF	TGTGCCAGCAGTGATCAGCTCGGGGAGCTGTTTTTT
-	TRBV19	TRBJ1-5	-	CASNLRLSNQPQHF	TGTGCCAGTAATTTGCGACTTAGCAATCAGCCCCAGCATTTT
-	TRBV28	TRBJ1-2	TRBD1	CASSSTGQNYGYTF	TGTGCCAGCAGTTCCACGGGACAGAACTATGGCTACACCTTC
-	TRBV28	TRBJ2-1	TRBD2	CASSPQPRTSGRNNEQFF	TGTGCCAGCAGTCCCCAACCTCGGACTAGCGGGAGGAACAATGAGCAGTTCTTC